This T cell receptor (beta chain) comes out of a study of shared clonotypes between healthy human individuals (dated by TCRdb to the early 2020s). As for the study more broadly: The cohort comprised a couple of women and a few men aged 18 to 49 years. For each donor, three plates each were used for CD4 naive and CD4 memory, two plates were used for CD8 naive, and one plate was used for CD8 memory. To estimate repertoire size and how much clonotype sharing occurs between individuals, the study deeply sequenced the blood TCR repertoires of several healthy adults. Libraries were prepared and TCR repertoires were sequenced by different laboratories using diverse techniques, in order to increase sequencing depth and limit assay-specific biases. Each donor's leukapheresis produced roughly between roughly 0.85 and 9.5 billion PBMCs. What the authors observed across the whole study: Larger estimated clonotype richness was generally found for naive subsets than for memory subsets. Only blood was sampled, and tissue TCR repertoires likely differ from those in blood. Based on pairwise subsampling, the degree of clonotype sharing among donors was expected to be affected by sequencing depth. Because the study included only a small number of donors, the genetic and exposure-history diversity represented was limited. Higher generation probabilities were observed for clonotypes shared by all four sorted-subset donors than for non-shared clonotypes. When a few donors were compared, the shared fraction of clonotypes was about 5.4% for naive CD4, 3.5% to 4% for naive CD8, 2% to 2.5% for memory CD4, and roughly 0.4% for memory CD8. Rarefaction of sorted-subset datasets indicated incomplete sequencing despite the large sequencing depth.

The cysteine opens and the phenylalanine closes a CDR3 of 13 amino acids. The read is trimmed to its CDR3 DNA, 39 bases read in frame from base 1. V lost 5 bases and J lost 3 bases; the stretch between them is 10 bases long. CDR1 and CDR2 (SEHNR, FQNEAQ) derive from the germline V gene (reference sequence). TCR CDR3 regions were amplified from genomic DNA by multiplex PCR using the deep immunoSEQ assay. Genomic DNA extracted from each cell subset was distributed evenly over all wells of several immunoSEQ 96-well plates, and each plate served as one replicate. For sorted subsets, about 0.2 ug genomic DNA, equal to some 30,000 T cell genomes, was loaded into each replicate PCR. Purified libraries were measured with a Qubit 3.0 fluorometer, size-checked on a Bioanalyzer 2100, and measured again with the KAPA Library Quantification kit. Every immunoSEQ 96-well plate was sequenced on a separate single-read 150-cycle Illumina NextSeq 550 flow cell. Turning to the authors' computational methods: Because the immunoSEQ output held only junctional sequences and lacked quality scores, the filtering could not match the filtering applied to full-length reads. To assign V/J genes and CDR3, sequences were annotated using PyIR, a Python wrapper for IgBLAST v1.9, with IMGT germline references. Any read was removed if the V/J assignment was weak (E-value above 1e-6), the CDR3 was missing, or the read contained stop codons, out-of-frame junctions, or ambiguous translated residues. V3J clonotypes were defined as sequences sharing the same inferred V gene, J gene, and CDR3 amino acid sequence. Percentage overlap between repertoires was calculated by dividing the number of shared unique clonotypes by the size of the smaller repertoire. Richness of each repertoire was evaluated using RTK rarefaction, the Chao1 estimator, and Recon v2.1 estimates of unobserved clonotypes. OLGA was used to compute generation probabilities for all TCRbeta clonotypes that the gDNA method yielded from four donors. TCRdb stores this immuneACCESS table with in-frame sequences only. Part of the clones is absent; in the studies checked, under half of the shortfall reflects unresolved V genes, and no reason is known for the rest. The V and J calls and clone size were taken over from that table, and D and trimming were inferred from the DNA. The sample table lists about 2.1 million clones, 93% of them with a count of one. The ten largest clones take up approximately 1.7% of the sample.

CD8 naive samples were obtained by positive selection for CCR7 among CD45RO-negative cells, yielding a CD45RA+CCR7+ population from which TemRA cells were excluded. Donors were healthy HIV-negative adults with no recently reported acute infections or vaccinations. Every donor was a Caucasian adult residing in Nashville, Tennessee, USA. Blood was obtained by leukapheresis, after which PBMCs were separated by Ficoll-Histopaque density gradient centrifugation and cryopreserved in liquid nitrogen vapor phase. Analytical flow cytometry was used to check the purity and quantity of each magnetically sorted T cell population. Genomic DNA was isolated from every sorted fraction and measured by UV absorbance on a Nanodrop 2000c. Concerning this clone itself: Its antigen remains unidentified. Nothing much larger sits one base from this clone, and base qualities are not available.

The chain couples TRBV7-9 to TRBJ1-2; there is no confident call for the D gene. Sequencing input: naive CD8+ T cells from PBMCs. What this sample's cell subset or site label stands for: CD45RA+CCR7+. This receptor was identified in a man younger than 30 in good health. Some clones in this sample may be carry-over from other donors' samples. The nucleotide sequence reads TGTGCCAGCAGCGGGGTCCTTTACTATGGCTACACCTTC. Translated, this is CASSGVLYYGYTF.